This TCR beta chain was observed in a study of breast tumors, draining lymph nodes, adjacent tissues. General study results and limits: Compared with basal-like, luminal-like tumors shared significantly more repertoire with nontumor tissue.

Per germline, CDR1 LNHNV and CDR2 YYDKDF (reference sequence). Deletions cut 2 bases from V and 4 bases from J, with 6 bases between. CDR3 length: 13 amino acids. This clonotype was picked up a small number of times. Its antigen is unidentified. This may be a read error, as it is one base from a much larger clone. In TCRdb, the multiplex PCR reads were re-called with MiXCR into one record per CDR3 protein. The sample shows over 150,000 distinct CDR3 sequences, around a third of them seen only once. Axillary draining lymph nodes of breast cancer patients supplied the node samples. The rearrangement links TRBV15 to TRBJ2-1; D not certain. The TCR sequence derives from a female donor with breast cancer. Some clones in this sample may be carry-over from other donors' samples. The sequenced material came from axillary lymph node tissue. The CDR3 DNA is TGTGCCACCAGCAGAAGTGTTTACAATGAGCAGTTCTTC. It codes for CATSRSVYNEQFF.